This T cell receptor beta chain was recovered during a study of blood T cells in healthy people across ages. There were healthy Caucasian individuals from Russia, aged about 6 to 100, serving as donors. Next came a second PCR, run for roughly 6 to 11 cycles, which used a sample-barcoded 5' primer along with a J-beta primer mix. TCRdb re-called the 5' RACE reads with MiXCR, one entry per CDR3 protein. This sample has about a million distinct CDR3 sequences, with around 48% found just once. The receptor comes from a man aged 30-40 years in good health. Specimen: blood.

Here the CDR3 reads CATSDQGSIDTQYF. The CDR3 DNA reads as TGTGCCACCAGTGATCAGGGATCTATAGATACGCAGTATTTT. The chain couples TRBV24-1 to TRBJ2-3; perhaps TRBD1 as D (5 bases). The V gene's germline CDR1 is KGHDR and CDR2 SFDVKD. The CDR3 loop spans 14 amino acids. V lost 3 bases, J lost 5 bases, and 11 bases lay in between.